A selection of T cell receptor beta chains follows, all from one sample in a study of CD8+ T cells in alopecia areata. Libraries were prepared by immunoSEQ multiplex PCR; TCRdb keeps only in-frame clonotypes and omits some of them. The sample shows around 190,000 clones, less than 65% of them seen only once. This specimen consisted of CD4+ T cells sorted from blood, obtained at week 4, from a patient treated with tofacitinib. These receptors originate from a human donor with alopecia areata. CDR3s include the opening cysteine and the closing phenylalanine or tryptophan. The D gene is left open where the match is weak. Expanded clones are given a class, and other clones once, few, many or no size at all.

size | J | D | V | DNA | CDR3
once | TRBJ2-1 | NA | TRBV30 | TGTGCCTGGAGTGCCCTTGCTGGGAATGAGCAGTTCTTC | CAWSALAGNEQFF
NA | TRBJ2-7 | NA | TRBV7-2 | TGTGCCAGCAGCTTGTGGGGCGTTGTCTCCGAGCAGTACTTC | CASSLWGVVSEQYF
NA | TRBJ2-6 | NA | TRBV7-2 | TGTGCCAGCAGCTTAGACGGGGGCCTATACTCTGGGGCCAACGTCCTGACTTTC | CASSLDGGLYSGANVLTF
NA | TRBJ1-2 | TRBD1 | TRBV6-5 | TGTGCCAGCAGTTCAGGGGGGGGCTACACCTTC | CASSSGGGYTF
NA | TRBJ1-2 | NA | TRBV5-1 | TGCGCCAGCAGTAAAACGGAACGGTACGGCTACACCTTC | CASSKTERYGYTF
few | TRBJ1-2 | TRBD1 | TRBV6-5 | TGTGCCAGCAGCGACGCGGGACAGGGGGCCTATGGCTACACCTTC | CASSDAGQGAYGYTF
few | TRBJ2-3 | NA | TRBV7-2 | TGTGCCAGCAGCACCCTAGCGATCGGCGGCACAGATACGCAGTATTTT | CASSTLAIGGTDTQYF
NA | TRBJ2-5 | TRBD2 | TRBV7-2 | TGTGCCAGCAGCTTAGCCTTTACGGGGGGGCCGGGGGAGACCCAGTACTTC | CASSLAFTGGPGETQYF
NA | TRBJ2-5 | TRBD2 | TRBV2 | TGTGCCAGCAGGACTAGCGGAGGACAAGAGACCCAGTACTTC | CASRTSGGQETQYF
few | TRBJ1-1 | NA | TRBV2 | TGTGCCAGCAGTGTCCAGAACACTGAAGCTTTCTTT | CASSVQNTEAFF
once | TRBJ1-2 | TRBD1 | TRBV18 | TGTGCCAGCTCACCGGACAGGGAATATGGCTACACCTTC | CASSPDREYGYTF
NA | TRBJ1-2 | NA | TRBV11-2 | TGTGCCAGCAGCCAGAGCGGGTCCTATGGCTACACCTTC | CASSQSGSYGYTF
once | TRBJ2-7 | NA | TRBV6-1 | TGTGCCAGCAGCCCGACCCCGCCGCAGCCGTACGAGCAGTACTTC | CASSPTPPQPYEQYF
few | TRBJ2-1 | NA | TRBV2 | TGTGCCAGCAGTGAAGTAGAAAGCTCCTACAATGAGCAGTTCTTC | CASSEVESSYNEQFF
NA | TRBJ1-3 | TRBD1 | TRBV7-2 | TGTGCCAGTCAGGGGGCGTGGGGAAACACCATATATTTT | CASQGAWGNTIYF
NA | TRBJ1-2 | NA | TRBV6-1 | TGTGCCAGCAGGGGTCCCTATGGCTACACCTTC | CASRGPYGYTF
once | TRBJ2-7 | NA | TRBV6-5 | TGTGCCAGCACCCGTGACAGCCCCTACGAGCAGTACTTC | CASTRDSPYEQYF
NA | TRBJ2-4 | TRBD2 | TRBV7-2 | TGTGCCAGCAGCCGGACTAGCGGGGTCCCCCCGCAGTACTTC | CASSRTSGVPPQYF
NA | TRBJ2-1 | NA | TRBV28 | TGTGCCAGCAGTTTCAACAGGGAGGCGCAGTTCTTC | CASSFNREAQFF
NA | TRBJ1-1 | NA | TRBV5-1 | TGCGCCAGCAGCTTGAATAAGAACACTGAAGCTTTCTTT | CASSLNKNTEAFF
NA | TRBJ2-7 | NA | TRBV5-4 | TGTGCCAGCAGCTTGGTACAGGGCGCTGAGCAGTACTTC | CASSLVQGAEQYF
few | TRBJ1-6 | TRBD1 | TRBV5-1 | TGCGCCAGCAGCGACAGGGGTAATTCACCCCTCCACTTT | CASSDRGNSPLHF
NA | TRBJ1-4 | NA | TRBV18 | TGTGCCAGCTCACGGGAACAGGGAGGTGAAAAACTGTTTTTT | CASSREQGGEKLFF
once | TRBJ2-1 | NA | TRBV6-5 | TGTGCCAGCAGGAGGGGAGGATACAATGAGCAGTTCTTC | CASRRGGYNEQFF
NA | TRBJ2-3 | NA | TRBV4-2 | TGTGCCAGCAGCCAAGAGGGGGGGCGTTCAAGCACAGATACGCAGTATTTT | CASSQEGGRSSTDTQYF
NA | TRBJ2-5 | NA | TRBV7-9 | TGTGCCAGCAGCTCCCGACCAGTTCAGGAGACCCAGTACTTC | CASSSRPVQETQYF